Shown below are 24 T cell receptor beta chains from a single sample sequenced in a study of CD8 T cells in ankylosing spondylitis. TCRdb re-called the 5' RACE reads with MiXCR, one entry per CDR3 protein. The sample has roughly 230,000 distinct CDR3 sequences; approximately 20% are singletons. Material for sequencing was blood, either unsorted or a sorted T cell fraction (not recorded which). The source is a male donor with ankylosing spondylitis or in good health (not recorded which).

The chain combines TRBV6-1 with TRBJ2-3; TRBD1 is a possible D gene (5 bases). CDR1 MNHNS and CDR2 SASEGT come from the germline V gene. Trimming pared 5 bases from V and 4 bases from J, leaving 13 bases between. The CDR3 sequence is 14 residues long. CDR3 residues: CASSNRWGPDTQYF. CDR3 in DNA: TGTGCCAGCAGTAATCGTTGGGGCCCAGATACGCAGTATTTT.

This chain uses TRBV4-1 with TRBJ2-7; D gene unclear. Germline lookup yields CDR1 MGHRA and CDR2 YSYEKL. V was shortened by 2 bases and J by 6 bases, with 23 bases between the two germline ends. The CDR3 runs to 17 residues. In nucleotides, the CDR3 is TGCGCCAGCAGCCAACCCTTCGCGGCCGGTCTCGCTGGCGAGCAGTACTTC. Translated, it gives CASSQPFAAGLAGEQYF.

CDR3 sequence: CASSRGTAGNFGDTQYF. CDR3 coding DNA: TGTGCCAGCAGCCGGGGTACGGCGGGGAACTTTGGAGATACGCAGTATTTT. The rearrangement links TRBV5-7 to TRBJ2-3; the D gene is possibly TRBD2 (6 bases). TRBV5-7 is an ORF; its function is uncertain. Trimming stripped 4 bases from V and 5 bases from J, with 23 bases between. The CDR3 is made up of 17 amino acids.

Ten or more counts support this clonotype. The chain recombines TRBV29-1 with TRBJ2-5, with 7 bases lining up with TRBD2. Germline CDR1 SQVTM, CDR2 ANQGSEA. J gave up 4 bases and V 7 bases, and 6 bases lay outside the gene matches. The CDR3 sequence is 12 residues long. The CDR3 here is CSGERDLETQYF. The DNA for the CDR3 is TGCAGCGGTGAGCGGGATCTAGAGACCCAGTACTTC. The full variable domain, in which reference TRBV29-1 and TRBJ2-5 provide the parts outside the CDR3, is SAVISQKPSRDICQRGTSLTIQCQVDSQVTMMFWYRQQPGQSLTLIATANQGSEATYESGFVIDKFPISRPNLTFSTLTVSNMSPEDSSIYLCSGERDLETQYFGPGTRLLVL.

This chain links TRBV20-1 with TRBJ2-3; 11 bases agree with TRBD2. The length of the CDR3 is 15 residues. The V gene's germline CDR1 is DFQATT and CDR2 SNEGSKA (reference sequence). The junction had 7 bases not matched to a gene; V was cut back by 4 bases and J by 4 bases. The CDR3 nucleotides are TGCAGTGCTACCGTACTAGCGGGGGACCCAGATACGCAGTATTTT. Translating gives CSATVLAGDPDTQYF.

The rearrangement uses TRBV20-1 and TRBJ2-1, with D uncertain. V was clipped by 0 bases and J by 0 bases, with 9 bases between them. This CDR3 has 15 residues. Germline loops: CDR1 DFQATT, CDR2 SNEGSKA (reference sequence). The CDR3, as DNA: TGCAGTGCTAGAGATATGAGGACCTCCTACAATGAGCAGTTCTTC. Residues: CSARDMRTSYNEQFF.

This clonotype was observed a few times. This chain links TRBV12-3 or TRBV12-4 with TRBJ2-2; 7 positions agree with TRBD1. V lost 5 bases and J lost 5; bases outside the gene matches: 11. The CDR3 spans 16 residues. CDR3 in DNA: TGTGCCAGCAGTCCACGCCGACAGGGTTTAACCGGGGAGCTGTTTTTT. This sequence encodes CASSPRRQGLTGELFF.

This clonotype was picked up many times. This chain links TRBV11-2 with TRBJ2-1, with TRBD2 as a possible D gene (8 bases). Germline V lookup: CDR1 SGHAT, CDR2 FQNNGV. Trimming pared 4 bases from V and 2 bases from J, leaving 21 bases between. This CDR3 contains 18 residues. CDR3 sequence reads: CASSSPGGLAGAYNEQFF. The CDR3, as DNA: TGTGCCAGCAGCTCCCCAGGGGGGCTAGCGGGTGCCTACAATGAGCAGTTCTTC.

This clonotype was seen a handful of times. This CDR3 is CASSSATGLTYNEQFF. In DNA, the CDR3 is TGTGCCAGCAGTTCTGCTACAGGGCTCACCTACAATGAGCAGTTCTTC. The rearrangement uses TRBV28 and TRBJ2-1; D may be TRBD1 (6 bases). Between the trimmed V and J ends, which lost 4 bases and 2 bases, there was a span of 15 bases. There are 16 residues in the CDR3. Germline V lookup: CDR1 MDHEN, CDR2 SYDVKM.

This clonotype was detected many times. CDR3 sequence: CASSWDTGELFF. The CDR3 DNA is TGTGCCAGCAGCTGGGACACCGGGGAGCTGTTTTTT. The chain has TRBV5-4 and TRBJ2-2; D remains unclear. The CDR3 is 12 residues long. Germline assignment: CDR1 SGHNT and CDR2 YYREEE (reference sequence). Deletions cut 3 bases from V and 3 bases from J, with 3 bases between.

This clonotype occurred a few times. The chain carries TRBV4-2 and TRBJ1-1, with D uncertain. This CDR3 region has 16 residues. Germline CDR1 LGHNA, CDR2 YNFKEQ. V was clipped by 0 bases and J by 3 bases, with 14 bases between them. The CDR3 is CASSQDRQRTDTEAFF. CDR3 coding DNA: TGTGCCAGCAGCCAAGATAGGCAACGGACGGACACTGAAGCTTTCTTT.

The genes are TRBV15 and TRBJ1-2, with TRBD1 identical over 7 bases. This CDR3 has 16 amino acids. Unmatched junction bases numbered 11, after V lost 0 bases and J lost 7 bases. The germline CDR1 and CDR2 sequences are LNHNV and YYDKDF (reference sequence). In DNA, the CDR3 is TGTGCCACCAGCAGAGATCGAGGGACAGTGGTCCTTGGCTACACCTTC. This translates into CATSRDRGTVVLGYTF.

A word on this clonotype: Since a much larger clone is just one base distant, this may be a read error. This sequence joins TRBV19 and TRBJ2-1; D is uncertain. The germline V and J ends were trimmed by 2 bases and 4 bases, with 12 bases remaining between them. This CDR3 has 15 residues. Germline V gene data show CDR1 as LNHDA and CDR2 as SQIVND (reference sequence). Here the CDR3 reads CASSILQDGYNEQFF. In nucleotides, the CDR3 is TGTGCCAGTAGTATACTCCAGGACGGATACAATGAGCAGTTCTTC. Looking up the rest from reference TRBV19 and TRBJ2-1 gives the full variable domain: DGGITQSPKYLFRKEGQNVTLSCEQNLNHDAMYWYRQDPGQGLRLIYYSQIVNDFQKGDIAEGYSVSREKKESFPLTVTSAQKNPTAFYLCASSILQDGYNEQFFGPGTRLTVL.

J is TRBJ1-4 and V is TRBV25-1; D perhaps matches TRBD1 (5 bases). Per the germline V gene, CDR1 is MGHDK and CDR2 is SYGVNS. The CDR3 totals 15 residues. Trimming shortened V by 1 base and J by 6 bases, and 12 bases separated the two germline ends. CDR3 loop: CASSEFGGTYEKLFF. CDR3 bases: TGTGCCAGCAGTGAATTTGGGGGGACGTATGAAAAACTGTTTTTT.

This clonotype was counted between two and nine times. The gene calls are TRBV20-1 and TRBJ2-7; 9 positions agree with TRBD2. The CDR3 covers 16 residues. V gave up 3 bases and J gave up 2 bases; unmatched junction bases: 11. Germline assignment: CDR1 DFQATT and CDR2 SNEGSKA (reference sequence). CDR3 amino acids: CSARGLAVSEPYEQYF. Written as DNA, the CDR3 is TGCAGTGCTAGGGGACTAGCTGTGAGCGAGCCCTACGAGCAGTACTTC.

This clonotype was seen a handful of times. J is TRBJ2-7 and V is TRBV5-6, with 11 bases matching TRBD2. The V and J ends lost 1 base and 3 bases, in that order; junction bases with no gene match: 18. The CDR3 is 20 residues long. Germline V lookup: CDR1 SGHDT, CDR2 YYEEEE. The CDR3 loop reads CASSLRVIYTSGSAFYEQYF. CDR3 bases: TGTGCCAGCAGCTTGAGAGTTATCTATACTAGCGGGAGTGCTTTCTACGAGCAGTACTTC.

V gene TRBV11-2 combines with J gene TRBJ2-6; D call uncertain. Per the germline V gene, CDR1 is SGHAT and CDR2 is FQNNGV. The CDR3 length is 16 residues. V was cut by 2 bases and J by 0 bases, with 8 bases left in between. The chain's CDR3 is CASSLPRVSGANVLTF. The CDR3 nucleotides are TGTGCCAGCAGCTTACCTCGGGTCTCTGGGGCCAACGTCCTGACTTTC.

The sample holds many counts of this clonotype. This chain joins TRBV5-6 and TRBJ2-1; D may be TRBD1 or TRBD2 (5 bases each). The CDR3 is made up of 14 amino acids. The V and J ends lost 3 bases and 10 bases respectively, with 17 bases between them. In germline, CDR1 is SGHDT, CDR2 YYEEEE. CDR3 loop: CASSSGPNGAEQFF. The DNA of the CDR3 is TGTGCCAGCAGCTCGGGACCGAACGGAGCAGAGCAGTTCTTC.

The J gene is TRBJ2-2, the V gene TRBV9; D is unclear. The germline V and J ends were trimmed by 4 bases and 6 bases, with 10 bases remaining between them. CDR1 SGDLS and CDR2 YYNGEE come from the germline V gene. The CDR3 totals 13 residues. Written as DNA, the CDR3 is TGTGCCAGCAGCTTCCCCCGGGCCGGGGAGCTGTTTTTT. Translated, it gives CASSFPRAGELFF.

This clonotype was observed a few times. This chain uses TRBV18 with TRBJ2-7; D remains unclear. The germline gives CDR1 KGHSH, CDR2 LQKENI. The V end was cut by 3 bases, the J end by 3 bases, with 15 bases between. CDR3 size: 15 residues. Here the CDR3 DNA reads TGTGCCAGCTCACCCAGAGACCGTCCCTACTACGAGCAGTACTTC. It encodes CASSPRDRPYYEQYF. Full variable domain (remainder filled in from reference TRBV18 and TRBJ2-7): NAGVMQNPRHLVRRRGQEARLRCSPMKGHSHVYWYRQLPEEGLKFMVYLQKENIIDESGMPKERFSAEFPKEGPSILRIQQVVRGDSAAYFCASSPRDRPYYEQYFGPGTRLTVT.

This clonotype was seen more than once but under ten times. The chain uses TRBV27 and TRBJ2-7; D gene uncertain. CDR3 length: 16 residues. V was trimmed by 2 bases and J by 1 base, leaving 15 bases between them. Per the germline V gene, CDR1 is MNHEY and CDR2 is SMNVEV (reference sequence). CDR3 sequence (DNA): TGTGCCAGCAGTTTAAATTGGGCAGATCCTTCCTACGAGCAGTACTTC. Amino acids: CASSLNWADPSYEQYF.

This clonotype has a handful of counts. One junction end does not reproduce the germline sequence, and a read error may be involved. V usage is TRBV4-1 and J usage is TRBJ2-3; 7 nucleotides align to TRBD2. This CDR3 is 16 amino acids long. Germline assignment: CDR1 MGHRA and CDR2 YSYEKL. In nucleotides, the CDR3 is TGCGCCAGCACCCAAGGAGGTTGGGGGGGAGGAGATACGCAGTATTTT. This translates into CASTQGGWGGGDTQYF.

This clonotype was counted ten times or more. CDR3 loop: CASSLRGGTVNTEAFF. The CDR3 DNA follows: TGCGCCAGCAGCCTCCGCGGAGGGACCGTGAACACTGAAGCTTTCTTT. The V and J genes are TRBV4-1 and TRBJ1-1; maybe TRBD1 (5 bases). Germline V gene data show CDR1 as MGHRA and CDR2 as YSYEKL. Trimming took 4 bases from V and 0 from J, leaving 15 bases between them. CDR3 size: 16 residues.

The chain uses TRBV27 and TRBJ2-7; 7 bases line up with TRBD1. J was trimmed by 3 bases and V by 8 bases; bases with no gene match: 7. This CDR3 has 13 residues. Per the germline V gene, CDR1 is MNHEY and CDR2 is SMNVEV (reference sequence). The CDR3 DNA sequence: TGTGCCAGCCGTCGAACAGGGGTCTACGAGCAGTACTTC. This sequence encodes CASRRTGVYEQYF.